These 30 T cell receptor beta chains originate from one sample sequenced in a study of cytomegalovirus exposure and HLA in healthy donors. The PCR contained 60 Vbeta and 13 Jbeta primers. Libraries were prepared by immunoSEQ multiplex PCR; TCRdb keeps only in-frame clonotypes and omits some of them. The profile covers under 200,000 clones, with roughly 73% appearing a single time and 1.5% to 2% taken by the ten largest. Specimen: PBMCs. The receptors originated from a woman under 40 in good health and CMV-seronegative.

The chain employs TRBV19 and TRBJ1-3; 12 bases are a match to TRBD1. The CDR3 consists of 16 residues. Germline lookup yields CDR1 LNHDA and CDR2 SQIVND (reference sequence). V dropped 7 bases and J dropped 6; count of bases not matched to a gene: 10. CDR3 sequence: CASTNLPGQGANTIYF. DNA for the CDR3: TGTGCCAGTACCAACCTGCCGGGACAGGGGGCAAACACCATATATTTT.

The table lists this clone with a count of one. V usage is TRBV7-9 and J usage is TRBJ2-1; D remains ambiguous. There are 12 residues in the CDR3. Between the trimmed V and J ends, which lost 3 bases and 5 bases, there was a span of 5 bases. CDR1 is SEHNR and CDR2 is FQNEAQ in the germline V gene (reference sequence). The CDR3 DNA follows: TGTGCCAGCAGCTTCGGTGACAATGAGCAGTTCTTC. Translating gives CASSFGDNEQFF.

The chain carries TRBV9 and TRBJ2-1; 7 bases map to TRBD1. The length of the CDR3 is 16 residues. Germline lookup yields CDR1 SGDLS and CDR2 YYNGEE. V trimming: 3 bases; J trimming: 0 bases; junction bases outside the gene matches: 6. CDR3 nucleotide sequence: TGTGCCAGCAGCGACCTCGGGGACAGCTCCTACAATGAGCAGTTCTTC. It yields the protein CASSDLGDSSYNEQFF.

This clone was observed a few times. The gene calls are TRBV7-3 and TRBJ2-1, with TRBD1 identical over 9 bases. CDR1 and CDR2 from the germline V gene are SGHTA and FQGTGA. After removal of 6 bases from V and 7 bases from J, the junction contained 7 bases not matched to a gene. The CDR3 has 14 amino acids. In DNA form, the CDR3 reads TGTGCCAGCAGACAGGGGGCCGGTTCTAATGAGCAGTTCTTC. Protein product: CASRQGAGSNEQFF.

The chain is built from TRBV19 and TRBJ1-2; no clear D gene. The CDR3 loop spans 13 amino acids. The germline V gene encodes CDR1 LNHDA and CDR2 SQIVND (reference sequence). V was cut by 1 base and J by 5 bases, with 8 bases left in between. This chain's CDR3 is CASSIVQTYGYTF. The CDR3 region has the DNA TGTGCCAGTAGTATAGTCCAGACTTATGGCTACACCTTC.

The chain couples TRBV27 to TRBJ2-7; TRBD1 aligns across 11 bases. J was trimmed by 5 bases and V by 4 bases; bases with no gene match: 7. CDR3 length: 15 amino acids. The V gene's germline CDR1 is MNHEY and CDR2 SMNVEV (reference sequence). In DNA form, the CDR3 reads TGTGCCAGCAGTTACGCCGGGACAGGGGGGAACGAGCAGTACTTC. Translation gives CASSYAGTGGNEQYF.

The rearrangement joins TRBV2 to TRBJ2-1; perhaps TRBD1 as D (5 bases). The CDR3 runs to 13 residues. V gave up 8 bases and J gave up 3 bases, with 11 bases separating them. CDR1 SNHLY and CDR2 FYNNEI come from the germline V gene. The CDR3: CASERGLYNEQFF. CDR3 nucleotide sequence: TGTGCCAGCGAAAGGGGCCTCTACAATGAGCAGTTCTTC.

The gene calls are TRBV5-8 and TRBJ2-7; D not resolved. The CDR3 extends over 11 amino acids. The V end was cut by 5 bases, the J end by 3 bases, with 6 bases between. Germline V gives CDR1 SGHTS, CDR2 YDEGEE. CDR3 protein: CASRSYYEQYF. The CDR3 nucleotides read TGTGCCAGCAGGAGTTACTACGAGCAGTACTTC. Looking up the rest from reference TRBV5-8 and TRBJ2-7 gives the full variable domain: EAGVTQSPTHLIKTRGQQATLRCSPISGHTSVYWYQQALGLGLQFLLWYDEGEERNRGNFPPRFSGRQFPNYSSELNVNALELEDSALYLCASRSYYEQYFGPGTRLTVT.

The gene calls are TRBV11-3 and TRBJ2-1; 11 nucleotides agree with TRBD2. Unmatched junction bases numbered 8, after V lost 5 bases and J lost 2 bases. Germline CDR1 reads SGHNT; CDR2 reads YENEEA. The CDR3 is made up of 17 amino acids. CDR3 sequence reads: CASSPERTSGPYNEQFF. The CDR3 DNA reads TGTGCCAGCAGCCCGGAACGGACTAGCGGGCCCTACAATGAGCAGTTCTTC.

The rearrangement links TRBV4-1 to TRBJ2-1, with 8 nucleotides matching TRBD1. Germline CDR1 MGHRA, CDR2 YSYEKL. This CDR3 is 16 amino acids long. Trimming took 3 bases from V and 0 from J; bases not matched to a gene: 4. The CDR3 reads CASSHSTGDSYNEQFF. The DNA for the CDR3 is TGCGCCAGCAGCCATTCGACAGGGGACTCCTACAATGAGCAGTTCTTC.

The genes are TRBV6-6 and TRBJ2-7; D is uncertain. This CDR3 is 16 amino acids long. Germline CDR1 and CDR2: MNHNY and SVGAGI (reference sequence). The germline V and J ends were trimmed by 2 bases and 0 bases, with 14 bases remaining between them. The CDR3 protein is CASSYPPSAGSYEQYF. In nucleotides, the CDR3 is TGTGCCAGCAGTTACCCGCCCTCCGCAGGCTCCTACGAGCAGTACTTC.

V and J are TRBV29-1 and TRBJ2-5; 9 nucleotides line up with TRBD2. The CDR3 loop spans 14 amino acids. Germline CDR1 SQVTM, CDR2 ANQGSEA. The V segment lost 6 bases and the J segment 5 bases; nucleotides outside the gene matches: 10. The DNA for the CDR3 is TGCAGCGTATCGATAGCGGGAGTTACGGAGACCCAGTACTTC. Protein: CSVSIAGVTETQYF.

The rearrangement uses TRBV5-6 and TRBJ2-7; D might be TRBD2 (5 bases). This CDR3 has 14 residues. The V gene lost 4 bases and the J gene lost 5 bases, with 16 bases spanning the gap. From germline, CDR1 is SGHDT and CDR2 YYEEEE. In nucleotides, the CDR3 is TGTGCCAGCAGCCCGGGATACCCCCGGAACGAGCAGTACTTC. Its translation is CASSPGYPRNEQYF.

The CDR3 spells CASGFAAPNTEAFF. The CDR3 bases are TGTGCTAGTGGTTTTGCGGCCCCGAACACTGAAGCTTTCTTT. The chain couples TRBV12-5 to TRBJ1-1; D is ambiguous. V lost 3 bases to trimming and J lost 1 base, with 9 bases between them. This CDR3 spans 14 amino acids. Per the germline V gene, CDR1 is LGHNT and CDR2 is FRNRAP.

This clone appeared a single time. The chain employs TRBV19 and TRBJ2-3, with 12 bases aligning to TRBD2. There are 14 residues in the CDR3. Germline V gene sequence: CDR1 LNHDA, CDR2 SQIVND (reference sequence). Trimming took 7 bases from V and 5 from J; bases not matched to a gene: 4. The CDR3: CASTTSGGLDTQYF. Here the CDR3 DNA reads TGTGCCAGTACAACTAGCGGGGGGTTAGATACGCAGTATTTT.

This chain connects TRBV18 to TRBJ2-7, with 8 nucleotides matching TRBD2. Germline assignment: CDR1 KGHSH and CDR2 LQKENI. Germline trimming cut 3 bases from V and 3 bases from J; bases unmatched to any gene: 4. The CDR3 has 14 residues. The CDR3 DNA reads TGTGCCAGCTCACCTGGCGGGGGGCTCTACGAGCAGTACTTC. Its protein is CASSPGGGLYEQYF.

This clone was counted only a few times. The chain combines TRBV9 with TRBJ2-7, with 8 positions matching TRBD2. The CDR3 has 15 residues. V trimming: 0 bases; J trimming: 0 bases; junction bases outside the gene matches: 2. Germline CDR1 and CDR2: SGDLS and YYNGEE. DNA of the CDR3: TGTGCCAGCAGCGTAGAAGCGGGGGCCTCCTACGAGCAGTACTTC. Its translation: CASSVEAGASYEQYF.

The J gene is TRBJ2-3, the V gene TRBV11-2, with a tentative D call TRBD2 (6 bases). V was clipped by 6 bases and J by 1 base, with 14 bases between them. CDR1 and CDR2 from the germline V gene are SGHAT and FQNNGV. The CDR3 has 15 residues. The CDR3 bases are TGTGCCAGCAGATTTACGGGAGTTGGCACAGATACGCAGTATTTT. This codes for CASRFTGVGTDTQYF.

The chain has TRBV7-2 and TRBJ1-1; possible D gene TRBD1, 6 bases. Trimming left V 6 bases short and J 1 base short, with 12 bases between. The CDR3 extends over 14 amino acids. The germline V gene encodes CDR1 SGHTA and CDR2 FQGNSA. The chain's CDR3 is CASSSDRWNTEAFF. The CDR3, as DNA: TGTGCCAGCAGTTCTGACAGGTGGAACACTGAAGCTTTCTTT.

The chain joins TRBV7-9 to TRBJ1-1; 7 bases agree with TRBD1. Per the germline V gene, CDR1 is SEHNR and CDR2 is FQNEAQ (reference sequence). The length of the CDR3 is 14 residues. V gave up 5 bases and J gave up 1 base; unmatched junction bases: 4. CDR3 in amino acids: CASSRGTENTEAFF. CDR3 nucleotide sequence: TGTGCCAGCAGCAGAGGGACAGAGAACACTGAAGCTTTCTTT.

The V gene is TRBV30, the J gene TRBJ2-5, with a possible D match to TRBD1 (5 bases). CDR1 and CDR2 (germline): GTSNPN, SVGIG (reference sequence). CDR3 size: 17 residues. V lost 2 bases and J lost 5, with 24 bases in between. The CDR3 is CAWSRISRGRIRETQYF. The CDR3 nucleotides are TGTGCCTGGAGTAGGATAAGTAGGGGCCGCATCCGGGAGACCCAGTACTTC.

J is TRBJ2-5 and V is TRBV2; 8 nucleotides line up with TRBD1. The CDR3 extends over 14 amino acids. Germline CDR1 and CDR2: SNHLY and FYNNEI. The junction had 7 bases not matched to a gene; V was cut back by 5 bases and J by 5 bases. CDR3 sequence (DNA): TGTGCCAGCAGTATGCAGGGGGCTGGGGAGACCCAGTACTTC. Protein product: CASSMQGAGETQYF.

CDR3: CAWRRVHSPLHF. In DNA, the CDR3 is TGTGCCTGGAGGCGGGTTCATTCACCCCTCCACTTT. This chain joins TRBV30 and TRBJ1-6, with D hard to call. The germline V gene has CDR1 GTSNPN and CDR2 SVGIG (reference sequence). There are 12 residues in the CDR3. The V and J ends lost 3 bases and 8 bases respectively, with 8 bases between them.

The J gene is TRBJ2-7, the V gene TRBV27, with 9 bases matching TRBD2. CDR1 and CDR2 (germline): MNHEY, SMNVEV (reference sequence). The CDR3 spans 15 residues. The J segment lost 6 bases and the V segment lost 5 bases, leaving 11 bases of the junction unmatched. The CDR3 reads CASSKPGLAGREQYF. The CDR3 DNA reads TGTGCCAGCAGTAAACCGGGACTAGCTGGTCGCGAGCAGTACTTC.

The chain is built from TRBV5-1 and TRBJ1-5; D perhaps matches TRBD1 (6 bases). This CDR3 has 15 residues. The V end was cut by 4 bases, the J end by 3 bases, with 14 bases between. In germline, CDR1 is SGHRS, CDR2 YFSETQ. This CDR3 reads CASSRGGEDNQPQHF. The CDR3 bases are TGCGCCAGCAGCCGAGGGGGAGAGGACAATCAGCCCCAGCATTTT.

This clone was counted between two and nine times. In nucleotides, the CDR3 is TGCAGCGTTGAAGATCCAAGACGACAGACCGCTAGCACAGATACGCAGTATTTT. It specifies CSVEDPRRQTASTDTQYF. The chain joins TRBV29-1 to TRBJ2-3; tentative D call: TRBD1 (5 bases). CDR1 SQVTM and CDR2 ANQGSEA come from the germline V gene. CDR3 length: 18 residues. V lost 0 bases and J 0 bases, leaving 19 bases between the germline ends.

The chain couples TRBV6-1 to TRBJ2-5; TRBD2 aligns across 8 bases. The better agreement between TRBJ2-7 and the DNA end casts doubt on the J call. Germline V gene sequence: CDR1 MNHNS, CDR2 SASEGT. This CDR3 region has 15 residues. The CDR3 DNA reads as TGTGCCAGCAGCCGGTCGGGACTAGTAATCGACGAGCAGTACTTC. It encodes CASSRSGLVIDEQYF.

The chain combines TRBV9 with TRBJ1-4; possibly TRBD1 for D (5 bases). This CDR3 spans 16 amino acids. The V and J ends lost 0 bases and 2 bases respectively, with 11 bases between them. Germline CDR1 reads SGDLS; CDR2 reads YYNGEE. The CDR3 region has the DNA TGTGCCAGCAGCGTAGCCCGGGGGTCCACTAATGAAAAACTGTTTTTT. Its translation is CASSVARGSTNEKLFF.

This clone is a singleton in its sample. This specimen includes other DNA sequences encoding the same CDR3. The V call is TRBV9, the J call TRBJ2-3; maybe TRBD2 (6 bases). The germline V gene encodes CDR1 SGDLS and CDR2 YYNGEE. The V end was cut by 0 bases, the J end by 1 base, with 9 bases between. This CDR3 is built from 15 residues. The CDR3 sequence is CASSVGGGGTDTQYF. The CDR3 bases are TGTGCCAGCAGCGTAGGGGGCGGGGGCACAGATACGCAGTATTTT.

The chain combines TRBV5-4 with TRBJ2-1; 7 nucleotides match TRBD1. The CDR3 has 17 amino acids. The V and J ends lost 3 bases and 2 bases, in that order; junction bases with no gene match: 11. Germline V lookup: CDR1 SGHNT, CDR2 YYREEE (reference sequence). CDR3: CASSSAKPGTAYNEQFF. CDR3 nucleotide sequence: TGTGCCAGCAGCTCCGCGAAACCCGGGACAGCCTACAATGAGCAGTTCTTC. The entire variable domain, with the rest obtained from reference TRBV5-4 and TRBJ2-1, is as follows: ETGVTQSPTHLIKTRGQQVTLRCSSQSGHNTVSWYQQALGQGPQFIFQYYREEENGRGNFPPRFSGLQFPNYSSELNVNALELDDSALYLCASSSAKPGTAYNEQFFGPGTRLTVL.